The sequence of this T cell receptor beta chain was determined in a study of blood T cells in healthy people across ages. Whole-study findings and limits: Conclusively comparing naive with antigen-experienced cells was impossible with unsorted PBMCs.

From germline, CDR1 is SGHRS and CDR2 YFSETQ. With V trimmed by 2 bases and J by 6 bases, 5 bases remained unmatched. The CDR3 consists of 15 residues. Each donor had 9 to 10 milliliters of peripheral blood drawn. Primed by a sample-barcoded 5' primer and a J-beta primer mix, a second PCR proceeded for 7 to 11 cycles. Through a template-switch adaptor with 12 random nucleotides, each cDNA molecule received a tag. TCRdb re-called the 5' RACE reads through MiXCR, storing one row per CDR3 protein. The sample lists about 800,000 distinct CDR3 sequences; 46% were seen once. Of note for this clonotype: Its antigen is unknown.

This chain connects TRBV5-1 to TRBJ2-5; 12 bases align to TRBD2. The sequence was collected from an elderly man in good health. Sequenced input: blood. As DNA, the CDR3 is TGCGCCAGCAGCTTTGACACTAGCGGGAGGAAGACCCAGTACTTC. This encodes CASSFDTSGRKTQYF.